These 10 T cell receptor beta chains share one sample of origin, sequenced in a study of blood T cells in healthy people across ages. A second about 7 to 12 cycle PCR used barcoded and J-beta primers. One entry per CDR3 protein results from TCRdb running MiXCR on the 5' RACE reads. The profile shows some 690,000 distinct CDR3 sequences, about 24% of them singletons. Input material: blood. These receptors were obtained from an older man in good health.

The rearrangement uses TRBV7-9 and TRBJ1-1; perhaps TRBD1 as D (5 bases). Germline CDR1 reads SEHNR; CDR2 reads FQNEAQ (reference sequence). The CDR3 sequence is 14 residues long. Trimming shortened V by 5 bases and J by 3 bases, and 13 bases separated the two germline ends. CDR3 sequence (DNA): TGTGCCAGCAGCCGGTGGGGCGATGACACTGAAGCTTTCTTT. It translates to CASSRWGDDTEAFF.

This clonotype was recorded many times. The V gene is TRBV6-6, the J gene TRBJ2-1; D unresolved. Trimming shortened V by 2 bases and J by 8 bases, and 7 bases separated the two germline ends. The germline gives CDR1 MNHNY, CDR2 SVGAGI (reference sequence). CDR3 size: 12 residues. The CDR3 here is CASSYVKDEQFF. The CDR3 bases are TGTGCCAGCAGTTACGTTAAGGATGAGCAGTTCTTC.

The rearrangement links TRBV12-3 or TRBV12-4 to TRBJ1-1, with unresolved D. This CDR3 is built from 13 residues. Deletions cut 10 bases from V and 5 bases from J, with 17 bases between. In DNA form, the CDR3 reads TGTGCCACCCAGACTAATGGGTGGACTGAAGCTTTCTTT. The encoded protein is CATQTNGWTEAFF.

The gene calls are TRBV6-1 and TRBJ2-1; D may be TRBD1 (6 bases). Trimming stripped 10 bases from V and 2 bases from J, with 15 bases between. The CDR3 is made up of 14 amino acids. Germline loops: CDR1 MNHNS, CDR2 SASEGT. The CDR3 here is CAIHRAGTYNEQFF. The CDR3 nucleotides read TGTGCCATCCACAGGGCTGGGACCTACAATGAGCAGTTCTTC.

The table lists this clonotype with a few counts. The chain recombines TRBV6-5 with TRBJ1-2, with TRBD1 matching 9 bases. V lost 5 bases, J lost 4 bases, and 8 bases stayed unmatched. The CDR3 contains 15 residues. Germline V CDR1 and CDR2: MNHEY, SVGAGI. The CDR3 here is CASSASGQGGYGYTF. For the CDR3, the DNA is TGTGCCAGCAGTGCCTCGGGACAGGGCGGCTATGGCTACACCTTC.

The V gene is TRBV12-3 or TRBV12-4, the J gene TRBJ2-7, with D perhaps TRBD1 (6 bases). Trimming removed 4 bases at V and 0 bases at J, with 16 bases between. This CDR3 region has 16 residues. CDR3 DNA sequence: TGTGCCAGCAGTTACCACATTACAGGGAACTCCTACGAGCAGTACTTC. It specifies CASSYHITGNSYEQYF.

There are a few counts of this clonotype. At one of its ends the junction is not consistent with the germline gene, which may arise from a read error. CDR3: CASSPVDRGGSTEALF. For the CDR3, the DNA is TGTGCCAGCTCACCAGTGGACAGGGGAGGGAGCACTGAAGCTCTCTTT. The chain combines TRBV18 with TRBJ1-1, with TRBD1 identical over 9 bases. Germline-derived CDR1 and CDR2 are KGHSH and LQKENI. This CDR3 region has 16 residues.

A few counts support this clonotype. V and J are TRBV20-1 and TRBJ2-1; 11 bases map to TRBD2. The CDR3 totals 17 residues. V shed 6 bases, J shed 2 bases, and the junction held 12 bases outside the gene matches. In germline, CDR1 is DFQATT, CDR2 SNEGSKA (reference sequence). CDR3 amino acids: CSAKNPQTSGAYNEQFF. The CDR3 region has the DNA TGCAGTGCCAAAAACCCCCAGACTAGCGGGGCCTACAATGAGCAGTTCTTC.

This clonotype was detected only a few times. This chain's CDR3 is CASRRGLTGELFF. The CDR3 DNA reads TGTGCCAGCCGCAGGGGGTTGACCGGGGAGCTGTTTTTT. This chain links TRBV6-5 with TRBJ2-2; 7 bases map to TRBD1. The germline gives CDR1 MNHEY, CDR2 SVGAGI. There are 13 residues in the CDR3. V lost 8 bases and J lost 5; bases outside the gene matches: 5.

This chain joins TRBV2 and TRBJ1-2; maybe TRBD1 (6 bases). V was cut by 5 bases and J by 6 bases, with 16 bases left in between. The CDR3 is 14 amino acids. Germline assignment: CDR1 SNHLY and CDR2 FYNNEI. CDR3 region: CASSTGTPLDGYTF. The CDR3 DNA is TGTGCCAGCAGTACAGGGACCCCCCTCGATGGCTACACCTTC. Using reference TRBV2 and TRBJ1-2 for the parts outside the CDR3, the full variable domain is EPEVTQTPSHQVTQMGQEVILRCVPISNHLYFYWYRQILGQKVEFLVSFYNNEISEKSEIFDDQFSVERPDGSNFTLKIRSTKLEDSAMYFCASSTGTPLDGYTFGSGTRLTVV.